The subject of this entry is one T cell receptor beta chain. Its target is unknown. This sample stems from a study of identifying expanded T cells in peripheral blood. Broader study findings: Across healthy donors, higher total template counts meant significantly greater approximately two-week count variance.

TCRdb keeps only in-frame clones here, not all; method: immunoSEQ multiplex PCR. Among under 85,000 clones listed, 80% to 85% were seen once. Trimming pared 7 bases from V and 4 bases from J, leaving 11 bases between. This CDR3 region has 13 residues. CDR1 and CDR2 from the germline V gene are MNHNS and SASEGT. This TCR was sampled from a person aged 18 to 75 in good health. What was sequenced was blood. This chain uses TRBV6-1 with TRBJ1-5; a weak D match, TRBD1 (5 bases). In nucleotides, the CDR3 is TGTGCCAGCATGGGGGGACCAAATCAGCCCCAGCATTTT. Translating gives CASMGGPNQPQHF.